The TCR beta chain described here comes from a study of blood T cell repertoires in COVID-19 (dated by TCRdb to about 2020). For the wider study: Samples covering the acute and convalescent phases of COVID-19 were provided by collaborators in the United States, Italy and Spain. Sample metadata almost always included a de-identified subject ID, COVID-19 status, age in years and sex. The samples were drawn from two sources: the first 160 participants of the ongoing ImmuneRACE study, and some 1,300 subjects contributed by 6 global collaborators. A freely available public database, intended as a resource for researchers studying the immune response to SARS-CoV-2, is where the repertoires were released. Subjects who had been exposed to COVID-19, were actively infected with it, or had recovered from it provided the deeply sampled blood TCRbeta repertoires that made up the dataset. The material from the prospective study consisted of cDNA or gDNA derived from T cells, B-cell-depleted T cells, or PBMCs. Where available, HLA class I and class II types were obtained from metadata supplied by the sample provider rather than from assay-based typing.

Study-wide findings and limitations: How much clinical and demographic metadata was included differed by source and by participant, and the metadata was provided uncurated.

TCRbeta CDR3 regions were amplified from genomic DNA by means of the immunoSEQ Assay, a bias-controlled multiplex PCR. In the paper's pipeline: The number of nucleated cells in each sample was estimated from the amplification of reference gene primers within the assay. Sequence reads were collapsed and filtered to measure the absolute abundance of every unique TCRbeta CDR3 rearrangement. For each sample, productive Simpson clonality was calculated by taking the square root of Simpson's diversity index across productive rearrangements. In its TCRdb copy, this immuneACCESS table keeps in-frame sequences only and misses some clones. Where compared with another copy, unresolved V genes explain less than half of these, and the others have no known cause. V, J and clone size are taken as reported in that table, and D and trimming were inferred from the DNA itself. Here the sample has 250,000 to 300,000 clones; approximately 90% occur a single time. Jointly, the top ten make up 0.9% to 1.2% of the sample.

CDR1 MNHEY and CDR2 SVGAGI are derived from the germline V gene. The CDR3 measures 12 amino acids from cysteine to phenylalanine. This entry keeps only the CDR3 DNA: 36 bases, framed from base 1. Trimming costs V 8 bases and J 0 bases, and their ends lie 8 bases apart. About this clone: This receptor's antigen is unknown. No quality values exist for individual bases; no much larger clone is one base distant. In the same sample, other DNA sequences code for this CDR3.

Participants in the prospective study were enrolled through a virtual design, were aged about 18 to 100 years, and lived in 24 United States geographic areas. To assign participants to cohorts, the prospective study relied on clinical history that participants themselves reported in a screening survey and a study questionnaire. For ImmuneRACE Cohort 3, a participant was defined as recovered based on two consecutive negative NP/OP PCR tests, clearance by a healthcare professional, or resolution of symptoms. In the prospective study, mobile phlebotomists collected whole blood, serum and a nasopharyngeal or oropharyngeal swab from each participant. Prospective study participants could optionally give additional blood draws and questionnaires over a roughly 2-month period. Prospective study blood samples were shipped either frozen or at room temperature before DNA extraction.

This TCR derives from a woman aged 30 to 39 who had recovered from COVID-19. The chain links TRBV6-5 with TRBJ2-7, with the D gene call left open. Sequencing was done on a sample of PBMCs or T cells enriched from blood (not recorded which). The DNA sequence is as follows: TGTGCCAGCCGGAGAGACTCCTACGAGCAGTACTTC. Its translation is CASRRDSYEQYF.